A selection of T cell receptor beta chains follows, all from one sample in a study of human T cells and chemical hapten exposure. MiXCR was run by TCRdb on the RACE reads, yielding one entry per CDR3 protein. Among about 100,000 distinct CDR3 sequences listed, approximately 10% were seen once. This sample comprised whole blood, obtained in connection with sensitization to the hapten diphenylcyclopropenone (DPC). These receptors originate from a woman aged 40 to 50 with alopecia areata. Some clones in this sample may be carry-over from other donors' samples. Both conserved end residues are part of each CDR3. The D gene is left open where the match is weak. Clone size appears in some rows only: once, few, many, or a class for an expanded clone.

j_call: TRBJ1-1; v_call: TRBV12-3/TRBV12-4; d_call: .; cdr3_length: 13; clone_size: .; cdr3_aa: CASTVSGNTEAFF; cdr3_nt: TGTGCCAGCACGGTGTCGGGAAACACTGAAGCTTTCTTT
j_call: TRBJ1-1; v_call: TRBV14; d_call: .; cdr3_length: 16; clone_size: few; cdr3_aa: CASSQDMGRDYTEAFF; cdr3_nt: TGTGCCAGCAGCCAAGATATGGGGAGGGATTACACTGAAGCTTTCTTT
j_call: TRBJ2-2; v_call: TRBV6-1; d_call: .; cdr3_length: 15; clone_size: .; cdr3_aa: CASSEAPYGTGELFF; cdr3_nt: TGTGCCAGCAGTGAAGCCCCGTATGGGACCGGGGAGCTGTTTTTT
j_call: TRBJ1-6; v_call: TRBV5-4; d_call: .; cdr3_length: 15; clone_size: many; cdr3_aa: CASSPQGFYNSPLHF; cdr3_nt: TGTGCCAGCAGCCCACAGGGATTCTATAATTCACCCCTCCACTTT
j_call: TRBJ1-1; v_call: TRBV28; d_call: TRBD1; cdr3_length: 14; clone_size: .; cdr3_aa: CASSLGQKNTEAFF; cdr3_nt: TGTGCCAGCAGTTTGGGACAGAAGAACACTGAAGCTTTCTTT
j_call: TRBJ1-3; v_call: TRBV12-3/TRBV12-4; d_call: .; cdr3_length: 17; clone_size: many; cdr3_aa: CASSTRSGFSSGNTIYF; cdr3_nt: TGTGCCAGCAGTACCCGTTCAGGTTTCAGCTCTGGAAACACCATATATTTT
j_call: TRBJ2-1; v_call: TRBV4-3; d_call: .; cdr3_length: 16; clone_size: few; cdr3_aa: CASSLGGAGATDEQFF; cdr3_nt: TGCGCCAGCAGCCTTGGGGGGGCGGGAGCCACCGATGAGCAGTTCTTC
j_call: TRBJ2-2; v_call: TRBV19; d_call: .; cdr3_length: 15; clone_size: few; cdr3_aa: CASSMGPTVTGELFF; cdr3_nt: TGTGCCAGTAGTATGGGCCCCACTGTCACCGGGGAGCTGTTTTTT
j_call: TRBJ1-2; v_call: TRBV6-2/TRBV6-3; d_call: .; cdr3_length: 15; clone_size: many; cdr3_aa: CASSYSGTARLGYTF; cdr3_nt: TGTGCCAGCAGTTACTCCGGGACCGCCCGTCTTGGCTACACCTTC
j_call: TRBJ1-1; v_call: TRBV6-2/TRBV6-3; d_call: .; cdr3_length: 14; clone_size: many; cdr3_aa: CASRPRQLGTEAFF; cdr3_nt: TGTGCCAGCAGACCACGACAATTGGGCACTGAAGCTTTCTTT
j_call: TRBJ1-5; v_call: TRBV6-2/TRBV6-3; d_call: TRBD1; cdr3_length: 15; clone_size: .; cdr3_aa: CASSRDRVNNQPQHF; cdr3_nt: TGTGCCAGCAGTCGGGACAGGGTGAACAATCAGCCCCAGCATTTT
j_call: TRBJ2-5; v_call: TRBV19; d_call: TRBD2; cdr3_length: 15; clone_size: many; cdr3_aa: CASSRTSGDQETQYF; cdr3_nt: TGTGCCAGTAGTAGGACTAGCGGGGACCAAGAGACCCAGTACTTC
j_call: TRBJ2-7; v_call: TRBV24-1; d_call: .; cdr3_length: 14; clone_size: few; cdr3_aa: CATSRGASSYEQYF; cdr3_nt: TGTGCCACCAGTCGTGGCGCGAGCTCCTACGAGCAGTACTTC
j_call: TRBJ1-1; v_call: TRBV29-1; d_call: TRBD1; cdr3_length: 15; clone_size: many; cdr3_aa: CSVPKRQGGRAEAFF; cdr3_nt: TGCAGCGTCCCAAAGAGACAGGGTGGTCGGGCTGAAGCTTTCTTT
j_call: TRBJ2-5; v_call: TRBV5-6; d_call: .; cdr3_length: 15; clone_size: .; cdr3_aa: CASSTGTLSAETQYF; cdr3_nt: TGTGCCAGCAGCACGGGGACTCTCTCGGCAGAGACCCAGTACTTC
j_call: TRBJ2-5; v_call: TRBV11-2; d_call: .; cdr3_length: 15; clone_size: many; cdr3_aa: CASSLGHFYQETQYF; cdr3_nt: TGTGCCAGCAGCTTAGGACACTTCTACCAAGAGACCCAGTACTTC
j_call: TRBJ1-1; v_call: TRBV7-9; d_call: .; cdr3_length: 13; clone_size: .; cdr3_aa: CASSYRENTEAFF; cdr3_nt: TGTGCCAGCAGTTATCGGGAGAACACTGAAGCTTTCTTT
j_call: TRBJ2-7; v_call: TRBV3-1; d_call: .; cdr3_length: 14; clone_size: .; cdr3_aa: CASSQGRSSYEQYF; cdr3_nt: TGTGCCAGCAGCCAAGGGCGGAGCTCCTACGAGCAGTACTTC
j_call: TRBJ1-4; v_call: TRBV20-1; d_call: .; cdr3_length: 15; clone_size: few; cdr3_aa: CSASSLRALGEKLFF; cdr3_nt: TGCAGTGCTTCCAGTCTCAGGGCATTGGGTGAAAAACTGTTTTTT
j_call: TRBJ1-2; v_call: TRBV6-6; d_call: .; cdr3_length: 13; clone_size: few; cdr3_aa: CASSYGQGDGYTF; cdr3_nt: TGTGCCAGCAGTTATGGGCAGGGAGATGGCTACACCTTC
j_call: TRBJ1-4; v_call: TRBV29-1; d_call: .; cdr3_length: 10; clone_size: many; cdr3_aa: CSVGGPRLFF; cdr3_nt: TGCAGCGTTGGGGGACCTCGGCTGTTTTTT
j_call: TRBJ2-5; v_call: TRBV29-1; d_call: TRBD1; cdr3_length: 13; clone_size: few; cdr3_aa: CSVEKGQQETQYF; cdr3_nt: TGCAGCGTTGAGAAGGGACAGCAAGAGACCCAGTACTTC
j_call: TRBJ1-3; v_call: TRBV29-1; d_call: .; cdr3_length: 11; clone_size: .; cdr3_aa: CSAHSGNTIYF; cdr3_nt: TGCAGCGCCCACTCTGGAAACACCATATATTTT
j_call: TRBJ1-2; v_call: TRBV7-9; d_call: .; cdr3_length: 14; clone_size: many; cdr3_aa: CASSLSVAEAGYTF; cdr3_nt: TGTGCCAGCAGCTTATCGGTAGCAGAAGCGGGCTACACCTTC